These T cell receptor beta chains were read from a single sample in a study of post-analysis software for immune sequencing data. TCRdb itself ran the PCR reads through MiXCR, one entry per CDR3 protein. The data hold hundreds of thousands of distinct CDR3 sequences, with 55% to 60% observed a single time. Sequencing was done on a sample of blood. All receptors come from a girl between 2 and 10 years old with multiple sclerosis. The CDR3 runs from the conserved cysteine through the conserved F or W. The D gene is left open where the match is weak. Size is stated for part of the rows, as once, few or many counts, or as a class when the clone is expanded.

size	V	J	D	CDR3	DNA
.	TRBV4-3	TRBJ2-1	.	CASSQGGSSGTAYNEQFF	TGCGCCAGCAGCCAAGGTGGTTCGTCGGGGACGGCATACAATGAGCAGTTCTTC
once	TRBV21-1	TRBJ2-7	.	CASGGSYEQYF	TGTGCCAGCGGGGGGTCCTACGAGCAGTACTTC
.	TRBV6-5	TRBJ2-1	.	CASSYYRRQYNEQFF	TGTGCCAGCAGTTACTATAGACGGCAGTACAATGAGCAGTTCTTC
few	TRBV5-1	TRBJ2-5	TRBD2	CASSTGLDQETQYF	TGCGCCAGCAGCACCGGACTAGATCAAGAGACCCAGTACTTC
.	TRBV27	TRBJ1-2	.	CASSDLRGNGYTF	TGTGCCAGCAGTGATCTCAGGGGTAATGGCTACACCTTC
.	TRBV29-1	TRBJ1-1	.	CSVGQVNTEAFF	TGCAGCGTTGGACAGGTGAACACTGAAGCTTTCTTT
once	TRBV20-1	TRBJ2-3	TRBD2	CSATSGRTDTQYF	TGCAGTGCTACTAGCGGTCGGACAGATACGCAGTATTTT
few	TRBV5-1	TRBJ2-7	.	CASSLDRNSYEQYF	TGCGCCAGCAGCTTGGACAGAAATTCCTACGAGCAGTACTTC
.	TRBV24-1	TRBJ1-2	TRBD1	CATSDPGTGGSGYGYTF	TGTGCCACCAGTGACCCCGGGACAGGGGGCTCGGGCTATGGCTACACCTTC
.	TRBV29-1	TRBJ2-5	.	CSAAFEGKTQYF	TGCAGCGCCGCTTTTGAGGGGAAGACCCAGTACTTC
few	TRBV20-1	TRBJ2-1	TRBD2	CSARGPSGSSYNEQFF	TGCAGTGCTAGAGGGCCTAGCGGGAGCTCTTACAATGAGCAGTTCTTC